The rows below give T cell receptor beta chains drawn from one sample of a study of blood T cell repertoires in COVID-19. The assay was immunoSEQ multiplex PCR, and TCRdb's table has in-frame clones only and misses some. This sample has some 200,000 clones; 70% to 85% occur once, and the top ten carry 6.9%. Sequencing was done on a sample of peripheral blood. The receptor set was obtained from a human donor with acute or convalescent COVID-19. The donor label of this sample is uncertain. The CDR3 runs from the conserved cysteine through the conserved F or W. The D gene is left open where the match is weak. A row's size may be missing; if present it is once, few, many or a size class.

>few|TRBD1|TRBV9|TRBJ1-1
CASSDTGGNTEAFF
TGTGCCAGCAGCGATACAGGGGGAAACACTGAAGCTTTCTTT
>NA|NA|TRBV30|TRBJ1-5
CAWSVGGAYSNQPQHF
TGTGCCTGGAGTGTTGGAGGGGCTTATAGCAATCAGCCCCAGCATTTT
>NA|TRBD1|TRBV2|TRBJ1-2
CASSEQGAWGYTF
TGTGCCAGCAGCGAACAGGGGGCATGGGGCTACACCTTC
>NA|TRBD2|TRBV19|TRBJ2-7
CASSPGTGLAGVSYEQYF
TGTGCCAGTAGTCCCGGGACCGGACTAGCGGGAGTCTCCTACGAGCAGTACTTC
>few|NA|TRBV6-6|TRBJ1-5
CASSYGQLNQPQHF
TGTGCCAGCAGCTACGGACAGCTCAATCAGCCCCAGCATTTT
>NA|NA|TRBV10-3|TRBJ1-3
CAISATQGVTGNTIYF
TGTGCCATCAGTGCTACACAGGGAGTTACTGGAAACACCATATATTTT
>NA|NA|TRBV20-1|TRBJ1-2
CSAPPFGYTF
TGCAGTGCCCCTCCTTTTGGCTACACCTTC
>NA|NA|TRBV19|TRBJ2-3
CASSHGGDSTDTQYF
TGTGCCAGTAGTCATGGAGGAGATAGCACAGATACGCAGTATTTT
>NA|NA|TRBV27|TRBJ2-7
CASRYEQYF
TGTGCCAGCCGGTACGAGCAGTACTTC
>few|NA|TRBV5-8|TRBJ2-7
CASSLDWAYEQYF
TGTGCCAGCAGCTTAGACTGGGCCTACGAGCAGTACTTC
>NA|NA|TRBV7-9|TRBJ2-5
CASSLRLSRREAVQETQYF
TGTGCCAGCAGCTTAAGGTTGAGTAGGCGGGAAGCCGTCCAAGAGACCCAGTACTTC
>once|NA|TRBV29-1|TRBJ1-2
CSVAGSIGPYGYTF
TGCAGCGTTGCGGGGAGCATAGGACCATATGGCTACACCTTC
>few|NA|TRBV30|TRBJ1-5
CAWSVTGSNQPQHF
TGTGCCTGGAGTGTAACAGGCAGCAATCAGCCCCAGCATTTT
>NA|TRBD2|TRBV6-6|TRBJ2-2
CASIRSGRGFHGELFF
TGTGCCAGCATTCGTAGCGGGAGAGGGTTTCACGGGGAGCTGTTTTTT
>NA|NA|TRBV28|TRBJ2-7
CASRGTLPSYEQYF
TGTGCCAGCAGAGGAACACTACCGTCCTACGAGCAGTACTTC
>once|TRBD1|TRBV11-1|TRBJ1-4
CASSPAGQGASEKLFF
TGTGCCAGCAGCCCCGCGGGACAGGGGGCAAGTGAAAAACTGTTTTTT
>NA|TRBD2|TRBV24-1|TRBJ2-1
CATSDPSGSYNEQFF
TGTGCCACCAGTGATCCTAGCGGGTCCTACAATGAGCAGTTCTTC
>once|NA|TRBV5-1|TRBJ2-1
CASSLQNEQFF
TGCGCCAGCAGCTTGCAGAATGAGCAGTTCTTC
>NA|TRBD2|TRBV14|TRBJ2-7
CASSLTSGKHEQYF
TGTGCCAGCAGCTTGACTAGCGGGAAGCACGAGCAGTACTTC
>NA|TRBD2|TRBV27|TRBJ2-7
CASSFGTSGIRGPSYEQYF
TGTGCCAGCAGTTTTGGGACTAGCGGGATCAGGGGCCCCTCCTACGAGCAGTACTTC
>NA|NA|TRBV28|TRBJ1-1
CASSRQVLSEAFF
TGTGCCAGCAGCCGACAGGTGTTATCAGAAGCTTTCTTT
>NA|NA|TRBV12-3/TRBV12-4|TRBJ2-2
CASSRRDTGELFF
TGTGCCAGCAGCCGGAGGGACACCGGGGAGCTGTTTTTT
>NA|NA|TRBV5-1|TRBJ2-3
CASTPVGGGPPTQYF
TGCGCCAGCACCCCCGTAGGGGGAGGGCCGCCCACGCAGTATTTT
>NA|NA|TRBV7-6|TRBJ1-6
CASSFTGNNSPLHF
TGTGCCAGCAGCTTCACAGGGAACAATTCACCCCTCCACTTT
>NA|NA|TRBV27|TRBJ1-6
CASSSGSYNSPLHF
TGTGCCAGCAGTTCAGGGTCGTATAATTCACCCCTCCACTTT
>NA|TRBD1|TRBV2|TRBJ1-4
CASRPQTGANEKLFF
TGTGCCAGCAGACCACAGACAGGGGCTAATGAAAAACTGTTTTTT
>NA|NA|TRBV9|TRBJ2-2
CASSVGGFDTGELFF
TGTGCCAGCAGCGTAGGAGGGTTCGACACCGGGGAGCTGTTTTTT
>NA|NA|TRBV27|TRBJ1-2
CASSLRRQGNYGYTF
TGTGCCAGCAGTCTGCGTCGGCAGGGCAACTATGGCTACACCTTC
>few|NA|TRBV27|TRBJ1-6
CASSPLQVGTGSPLHF
TGTGCCAGCAGTCCCCTTCAGGTCGGAACGGGATCACCCCTCCACTTT
>NA|NA|TRBV7-8|TRBJ1-6
CASSLSGVGSPLHF
TGTGCCAGCAGCTTATCCGGGGTTGGTTCACCCCTCCACTTT
>NA|TRBD2|TRBV5-8|TRBJ2-1
CASSRLAGGSTMDEQFF
TGTGCCAGCAGCCGACTAGCGGGAGGGTCCACGATGGATGAGCAGTTCTTC
>NA|NA|TRBV3-1/TRBV3-2|TRBJ2-1
CASSLTGGLGVNEQFF
TGTGCCAGCAGCCTTACCGGCGGATTGGGTGTCAATGAGCAGTTCTTC
>NA|NA|TRBV7-9|TRBJ1-1
CASSNNMNTEAFF
TGTGCCAGCAGCAATAACATGAACACTGAAGCTTTCTTT
>NA|NA|TRBV2|TRBJ1-2
CASKGAPGAVDYGYTF
TGTGCCAGCAAAGGAGCCCCAGGGGCGGTAGACTATGGCTACACCTTC
>once|NA|TRBV27|TRBJ1-2
CASSPRTAPGYYTF
TGTGCCAGCAGTCCACGGACAGCTCCGGGGTACTACACCTTC
>NA|TRBD1|TRBV15|TRBJ2-3
CATSREGGRITDTQYF
TGTGCCACCAGCAGAGAAGGGGGCCGAATCACAGATACGCAGTATTTT
>NA|NA|TRBV6-5|TRBJ1-3
CASLLTVTSGNTIYF
TGTGCCAGCTTGCTGACAGTAACTTCTGGAAACACCATATATTTT
>once|TRBD1|TRBV19|TRBJ1-1
CASSTDRDTEAFF
TGTGCCAGTAGTACCGACAGGGACACTGAAGCTTTCTTT
>once|TRBD1|TRBV7-3|TRBJ2-4
CASSLAGTGGKNIQYF
TGTGCCAGCAGCTTGGCCGGGACAGGGGGCAAAAACATTCAGTACTTC
>once|TRBD2|TRBV4-2|TRBJ2-1
CASSQESWREAEQFF
TGTGCCAGCAGCCAAGAGAGTTGGCGGGAGGCAGAGCAGTTCTTC
>NA|NA|TRBV18|TRBJ2-1
CASSLEETRNNEQFF
TGTGCCAGCTCACTTGAGGAGACTAGAAACAATGAGCAGTTCTTC